This TCR beta chain was observed in a study of shared clonotypes between healthy human individuals (dated by TCRdb to the early 2020s). A note on the overall study: A few men and a couple of women, aged 18 to 49 years, made up the cohort. Per donor, three plates each were used for CD4 naive and CD4 memory, two for CD8 naive, and one for CD8 memory. To estimate repertoire size and how much clonotype sharing occurs between individuals, the study deeply sequenced the blood TCR repertoires of about five healthy adults. To increase sequencing depth and limit assay-specific biases, different laboratories used diverse techniques to prepare libraries and sequence TCR repertoires. Each donor's leukapheresis produced roughly between about 0.85 and 10 billion PBMCs. The investigation overall reported the following: Naive subsets generally had larger estimated clonotype richness than memory subsets did. Around 5% of naive CD4, 3.5% of naive CD8, around 2.3% of memory CD4, and 0.4% of memory CD8 clonotypes were shared across several donors. The genetic and exposure-history diversity represented was limited by the small number of donors. Even with the large sequencing depth, rarefaction of the sorted-subset datasets indicated that sequencing was incomplete. Based on pairwise subsampling, the degree of clonotype sharing among donors was expected to be affected by sequencing depth. Sampling was restricted to blood, and TCR repertoires in tissues likely differ from the TCR repertoires found in blood. Higher generation probabilities were observed for clonotypes shared by all four sorted-subset donors than for non-shared clonotypes.

Healthy HIV-negative adults with no recently reported acute infections or vaccinations were included as donors. All donors were Caucasian adults living in Nashville, Tennessee, USA. CD4+ T cells were enriched through magnetic negative selection, after which naive cells were positively selected on CD45RA and the remaining negative fraction served as the memory subset. After blood collection by leukapheresis, PBMCs were isolated using Ficoll-Histopaque density gradient centrifugation and then cryopreserved in the vapor phase of liquid nitrogen. Analytical flow cytometry was used to check the purity and quantity of every magnetically sorted T cell population. Genomic DNA was isolated from every sorted fraction and measured by UV absorbance on a Nanodrop 2000c. Concerning this clone itself: Its antigen is not yet known. Base qualities are not provided; no much larger clone lies one nucleotide away.

TCR CDR3 regions were amplified from genomic DNA by multiplex PCR using the deep immunoSEQ assay. Extracted genomic DNA from each cell subset was spread evenly across all wells of several immunoSEQ 96-well plates, with each plate serving as a replicate. For sorted subsets, each replicate PCR was loaded with approximately 200 ng genomic DNA, equivalent to about 33,000 T cell genomes. Purified libraries were quantified with a Qubit 3.0 fluorometer, sized on a Bioanalyzer 2100, and re-quantified with the KAPA Library Quantification kit. Every immunoSEQ 96-well plate was sequenced on a dedicated single-read 150-cycle Illumina NextSeq 550 flow cell. On the authors' methods: Because the immunoSEQ output held only junctional sequences and lacked quality scores, the filtering could not match the filtering applied to full-length reads. To assign V/J genes and CDR3, sequences were annotated against IMGT germline references using PyIR, a Python wrapper for IgBLAST v1.9. Any read was removed if the V/J assignment was weak (E-value above 1e-6), the CDR3 was missing, or the read contained stop codons, out-of-frame junctions, or ambiguous translated residues. V3J clonotypes were defined as sequences sharing an identical inferred V gene, J gene, and CDR3 amino acid sequence. Percentage overlap between repertoires was computed as shared unique clonotypes divided by the size of the smaller repertoire. RTK rarefaction, the Chao1 estimator, and Recon v2.1 estimates of unobserved clonotypes were used to assess repertoire richness. OLGA was used to compute generation probabilities for all TCRbeta clonotypes that the gDNA method yielded from four donors. Entries here come from immuneACCESS through TCRdb and include only in-frame sequences with V and J called. Some clones fail to appear in such tables; in the studies checked, an unresolved V gene covers under half of the shortfall, and the cause of the remainder is unknown. Clone size and V and J calls were adopted from that table, with D and trimming inferred from the DNA. The sample table contains about 2.4 million clones; only one count was recorded for more than 85% of them. Of the sample, more than 0.35% falls within the top ten clones.

Material for sequencing was naive CD4+ T cells from PBMCs. The cell subset or site label, read with the paper, signifies: CD45RA+ positively selected. The origin of this receptor is a man aged 18 to 30 in good health. Some clones in this sample may be carry-over from other donors' samples.

The bases read TGTGCCAGCAGCTGGGAACAACCTAGCTCCTACAATGAGCAGTTCTTC. This codes for CASSWEQPSSYNEQFF. Recombination connected TRBV11-2 to TRBJ2-1, with an unclear D gene assignment. CDR1 and CDR2 were assigned from the germline V gene as SGHAT and FQNNGV. Taken from cysteine to phenylalanine, the CDR3 has 16 residues. Only the CDR3 portion is preserved as DNA: 48 bases, with reading frame beginning at the first base. V loses 4 bases, J loses 0 bases, and the germline ends lie 13 bases apart.